In its sample, the clone carrying this T cell receptor beta chain was seen a few times. Its antigen is unidentified. This record comes from a study of T cell responses to AZD1222 COVID-19 vaccine. Study outcomes and limitations: In the spike-specific TCR repertoire, nearly half reportedly target unmutated variant regions. At study baseline, merely several AZD1222 recipients were seropositive. A mostly white British donor set with more females was recruited, and clonal diversity was possibly underestimated.

V was trimmed by 0 bases and J by 9 bases, leaving 9 bases between them. The CDR3 sequence is 13 residues long. The table came from immunoSEQ multiplex PCR; TCRdb's copy has only in-frame clones and leaves some out. This table has roughly 170,000 clones, 85% to 90% appearing once. The chain uses TRBV12-3 or TRBV12-4 and TRBJ2-1; TRBD1 is a possible D gene (7 bases). This clonotype was obtained from an adult in good health. This material consisted of peripheral blood, taken on day 0 of AZD1222 vaccination. The CDR3 sequence: CASSLAQGGEQFF. CDR3 nucleotides: TGTGCCAGCAGTTTAGCCCAGGGGGGTGAGCAGTTCTTC.